This T cell receptor (beta chain) derives from a study of tumor-infiltrating lymphocytes in glioblastoma multiforme. Study-level points and caveats: RNA-based TCR sequencing may distort clone frequencies, since cells carry unequal TCR transcript numbers.

The CDR3 contains 14 residues. With 5 bases clipped from V and 8 bases from J, the junction kept 7 bases outside the gene matches. Germline-derived CDR1 and CDR2 are WNHNN and SYGVQD (reference sequence). TCRB libraries came from RNA via three nested multiplex PCR rounds. One entry per CDR3 protein, called by TCRdb with MiXCR from the multiplex PCR reads. There are some 10,000 distinct CDR3 sequences in the sample; roughly 71% occur only once, and approximately 36% lies in the top ten. In its sample, this clonotype ranks as medium-sized (0.01 to 0.1%). The antigen remains unidentified. This sequence joins TRBV10-1 and TRBJ2-1; 9 bases are a match to TRBD2. What was sequenced was brain tumor tissue. This TCR derives from a male donor with glioblastoma. DNA for the CDR3: TGCGCCAGCAGTTCTAGCGGGACGTGGGATGAGCAGTTCTTC. Translated, it gives CASSSSGTWDEQFF.